This T cell receptor beta chain was obtained from a study of CD8 T cells in Susac syndrome. Sequencing of TCR beta was performed on blood CD8+ T cells and on blood CD4+ T cells. After extraction with the RNeasy kit, about 0.45 to 1 ug of the RNA was reverse transcribed using random hexamers. TCRdb ran MiXCR on the immunoSEQ multiplex PCR reads and lists one entry per CDR3 protein. Among 150,000 to 200,000 distinct CDR3 sequences listed, approximately 93% were seen once. The sequence was collected from a human donor with multiple sclerosis. Sequences were obtained from CD4+ T cells from PBMCs.

The CDR3 reads CASSYTTGAYEQYF. The CDR3, as DNA: TGTGCCAGCAGCTACACCACAGGAGCCTACGAGCAGTACTTC. The chain carries TRBV7-2 and TRBJ2-7; D may be TRBD1 (5 bases). V was clipped by 4 bases and J by 2 bases, with 12 bases between them. CDR1 and CDR2 (germline): SGHTA, FQGNSA. The CDR3 totals 14 residues.